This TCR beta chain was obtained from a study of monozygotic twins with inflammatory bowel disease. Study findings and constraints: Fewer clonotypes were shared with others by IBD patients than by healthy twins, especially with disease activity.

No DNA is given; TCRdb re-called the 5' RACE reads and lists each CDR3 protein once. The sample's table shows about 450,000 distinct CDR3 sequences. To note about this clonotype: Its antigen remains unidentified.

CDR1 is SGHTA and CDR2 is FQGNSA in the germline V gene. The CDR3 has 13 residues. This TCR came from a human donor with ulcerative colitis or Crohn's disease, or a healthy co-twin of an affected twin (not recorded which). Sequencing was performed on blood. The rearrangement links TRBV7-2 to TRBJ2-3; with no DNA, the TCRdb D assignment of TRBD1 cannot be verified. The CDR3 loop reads CASSLGARDREYF.